This entry features one T cell receptor beta chain sequence. Its antigen is not known. The data were taken from a study of T cells in Graves' hyperthyroidism and ophthalmopathy. Germline values: CDR1 LNHNV, CDR2 YYDKDF (reference sequence). This CDR3 has 14 residues. V shed 2 bases and J 7 bases; nucleotides not matched to a gene: 6. General study points: Stable hyperthyroidism was separated from ophthalmopathy by a model based on 13 V-J features.

Amplification targeted TCR beta CDR3 regions from RNA transcripts. First-round RT-PCR of the TCR CDR3 relied on the HTBI primer set. TCRdb reanalysed the multiplex PCR reads using MiXCR and keeps one entry per CDR3 protein. The sample lists around 250,000 distinct CDR3 sequences, 16% seen once, with around 30% in the top ten. V gene TRBV15 combines with J gene TRBJ1-1, with TRBD1 identical over 8 bases. The sequencing input was blood. This clonotype was sampled from a woman aged 18 to 35 with Graves' ophthalmopathy. This chain's CDR3 is CATSRPQGAGEAFF. The CDR3, as DNA: TGTGCCACCAGCAGACCTCAGGGGGCCGGTGAAGCTTTCTTT.